These 2 T cell receptor beta chains came from one sample sequenced in a study of blood T cell repertoires in COVID-19. The repertoire was sequenced with immunoSEQ multiplex PCR; TCRdb's copy has only in-frame clones and lacks some. The data show 120,000 to 150,000 clones, with about four fifths seen just once and roughly 8.4% held by the top ten. The sample comprised peripheral blood. These TCRs come from a human donor with acute or convalescent COVID-19. The donor label of this sample is uncertain.

The V call is TRBV5-1, the J call TRBJ2-3, with D possibly TRBD2 on 5 matching bases. This CDR3 is built from 14 residues. V lost 3 bases and J lost 0, with 8 bases in between. Germline V gene lookup returns CDR1 SGHRS and CDR2 YFSETQ. CDR3: CASSSPGSTDTQYF. The CDR3, as DNA: TGCGCCAGCAGCTCCCCGGGGAGCACAGATACGCAGTATTTT.

The genes are TRBV2 and TRBJ1-3; 10 nucleotides align to TRBD1. The trim removed 7 bases at V and 3 bases at J, leaving 6 bases unmatched. The germline V gene has CDR1 SNHLY and CDR2 FYNNEI. The CDR3 consists of 15 residues. The CDR3 sequence is CASTLDRGYGNTIYF. CDR3 nucleotide sequence: TGTGCCAGCACCTTGGACAGGGGGTATGGAAACACCATATATTTT.